The 32 T cell receptor beta chains below all came from one sample that was sequenced in a study of OX40 agonist ivuxolimab in advanced cancers. Data came from immunoSEQ multiplex PCR; TCRdb stores just in-frame clones and leaves some out. This sample yields 60,000 to 80,000 clones, of which over 80% are seen a single time; over 4.5% belongs to the top ten. Sequences were derived from CD4+ or CD8+ T cells sorted from blood, sampled in a trial of the OX40 agonist ivuxolimab. These receptors came from an adult with an advanced solid tumor such as melanoma, head and neck, liver or kidney cancer.

This clone occurred once. The CDR3 DNA sequence: TGTGCCAGCAGTCGGACAGGGGTTGGAGAGACCCAGTACTTC. It encodes CASSRTGVGETQYF. V and J are TRBV6-5 and TRBJ2-5, with 9 bases lining up with TRBD1. The CDR3 runs 14 residues. The germline V gene encodes CDR1 MNHEY and CDR2 SVGAGI. J lost 4 bases, V lost 5 bases, and 5 bases had no gene match.

The chain has TRBV11-2 and TRBJ1-4; TRBD1 is a possible D gene (6 bases). Trimming stripped 4 bases from V and 6 bases from J, with 12 bases between. Germline loops: CDR1 SGHAT, CDR2 FQNNGV. The CDR3 spans 14 residues. CDR3: CASSSQGWDEKLFF. The CDR3 nucleotides read TGTGCCAGCAGCTCACAGGGATGGGATGAAAAACTGTTTTTT.

The chain combines TRBV11-2 with TRBJ2-2, with D possibly matching TRBD1 (5 bases). This CDR3 spans 13 amino acids. The germline V gene encodes CDR1 SGHAT and CDR2 FQNNGV. Trimming stripped 5 bases from V and 5 bases from J, with 9 bases between. This chain's CDR3 is CASSQGWTGELFF. The DNA for the CDR3 is TGTGCCAGCAGCCAGGGTTGGACCGGGGAGCTGTTTTTT.

This rearrangement joins TRBV9 to TRBJ1-4, with TRBD1 identical over 9 bases. CDR1 and CDR2 from the germline V gene are SGDLS and YYNGEE. This CDR3 comprises 15 residues. The junction had 5 bases not matched to a gene; V was cut back by 4 bases and J by 4 bases. CDR3 sequence reads: CASSTRTGVNEKLFF. As DNA, the CDR3 is TGTGCCAGCAGCACTCGGACAGGGGTTAATGAAAAACTGTTTTTT.

The CDR3, as DNA: TGTGCCAGCAGCTTGGGGGACAGCTCGAGGGGGACCCAGTACTTC. It translates to CASSLGDSSRGTQYF. The V call is TRBV7-6, the J call TRBJ2-5; TRBD1 aligns across 7 bases. V shed 3 bases and J 7 bases; nucleotides not matched to a gene: 11. In germline, CDR1 is SGHVS, CDR2 FNYEAQ. This CDR3 spans 15 amino acids. The variable domain in full, completed from reference TRBV7-6 and TRBJ2-5, reads GAGVSQSPRYKVTKRGQDVALRCDPISGHVSLYWYRQALGQGPEFLTYFNYEAQQDKSGLPNDRFSAERPEGSISTLTIQRTEQRDSAMYRCASSLGDSSRGTQYFGPGTRLLVL.

A single count supports this clone. CDR3 DNA: TGTGCCAGCAGCGTAGCTCCCGGACAGTCCTACGAGCAGTACTTC. Translating it yields CASSVAPGQSYEQYF. The chain links TRBV9 to TRBJ2-7, with D maybe TRBD1 (6 bases). Germline V CDR1 and CDR2: SGDLS, YYNGEE. This CDR3 is 15 amino acids long. V lost 0 bases, J lost 1 base, and 11 bases lay in between.

The V and J genes are TRBV28 and TRBJ2-5, with TRBD1 identical over 9 bases. Per the germline V gene, CDR1 is MDHEN and CDR2 is SYDVKM. The CDR3 spans 16 residues. Unmatched junction bases numbered 11, after V lost 5 bases and J lost 4 bases. CDR3 DNA: TGTGCCAGCAGTAACACCGACAGGGGGTCTGGAGAGACCCAGTACTTC. Translation gives CASSNTDRGSGETQYF.

V and J are TRBV6-6 and TRBJ2-7; the match to TRBD1 covers 7 bases. The CDR3 is 13 residues long. Germline V gene data show CDR1 as MNHNY and CDR2 as SVGAGI (reference sequence). The ends lost 5 bases at V and 4 bases at J; junction bases unmatched: 5. CDR3 amino acids: CASSRTGDYEQYF. As DNA, the CDR3 is TGTGCCAGCAGTCGCACAGGGGATTACGAGCAGTACTTC.

This clone showed up just once. The chain links TRBV6-1 to TRBJ1-1; perhaps TRBD1 as D (6 bases). The V gene lost 4 bases and the J gene lost 5 bases, with 14 bases spanning the gap. Germline V gives CDR1 MNHNS, CDR2 SASEGT. The CDR3 covers 14 residues. CDR3 loop: CASSVMRGGTEAFF. In DNA form, the CDR3 reads TGTGCCAGCAGTGTCATGAGGGGGGGAACTGAAGCTTTCTTT.

This sequence joins TRBV4-1 and TRBJ2-7; 8 bases map to TRBD2. The CDR3 consists of 16 residues. Germline values: CDR1 MGHRA, CDR2 YSYEKL. V was pared by 0 bases and J by 2 bases, with 6 bases of the junction left unmatched. CDR3 loop: CASSQDTGGRAYEQYF. The CDR3 DNA sequence: TGCGCCAGCAGCCAAGACACGGGGGGGAGAGCCTACGAGCAGTACTTC.

The chain is built from TRBV7-8 and TRBJ1-1; maybe TRBD1 (5 bases). CDR1 and CDR2 (germline): SGHVS, FQNEAQ. Trimming removed 8 bases from V and 2 bases from J, with 15 bases in between. There are 14 residues in the CDR3. CDR3 DNA: TGTGCCAGCTCGCTTCGGGACGCCAACACTGAAGCTTTCTTT. Its translation: CASSLRDANTEAFF.

J is TRBJ2-1 and V is TRBV19; D is unresolved. The CDR3 covers 14 residues. V was pared by 7 bases and J by 10 bases, with 20 bases between. The germline V gene has CDR1 LNHDA and CDR2 SQIVND (reference sequence). The CDR3 protein is CASKTDVPRREQFF. CDR3 sequence (DNA): TGTGCCAGTAAGACGGATGTCCCTCGTAGGGAGCAGTTCTTC. Variable domain in full (rest from reference TRBV19 and TRBJ2-1): DGGITQSPKYLFRKEGQNVTLSCEQNLNHDAMYWYRQDPGQGLRLIYYSQIVNDFQKGDIAEGYSVSREKKESFPLTVTSAQKNPTAFYLCASKTDVPRREQFFGPGTRLTVL.

This chain joins TRBV11-2 and TRBJ2-7; D not certain. Germline V lookup: CDR1 SGHAT, CDR2 FQNNGV. The V and J ends lost 1 base and 6 bases respectively, with 10 bases between them. There are 13 residues in the CDR3. CDR3 region: CASSLGAGGEQYV. In nucleotides, the CDR3 is TGTGCCAGCAGCTTAGGCGCCGGCGGCGAGCAGTACGTC.

The rearrangement joins TRBV28 to TRBJ2-3, with 10 bases aligning to TRBD1. There are 16 residues in the CDR3. Per the germline V gene, CDR1 is MDHEN and CDR2 is SYDVKM. J gave up 2 bases and V 3 bases, and 5 bases lay outside the gene matches. The CDR3 sequence is CASSLPGQGNTDTQYF. CDR3 in DNA: TGTGCCAGCAGTTTGCCGGGACAGGGGAACACAGATACGCAGTATTTT.

V and J are TRBV5-6 and TRBJ1-1, with D perhaps matching TRBD1 (6 bases). V gave up 2 bases and J gave up 1 base, with 12 bases separating them. The CDR3 totals 15 residues. Germline V gene data show CDR1 as SGHDT and CDR2 as YYEEEE. The CDR3 DNA follows: TGTGCCAGCAGCTTATCAGGGGACTGGAACACTGAAGCTTTCTTT. Translation: CASSLSGDWNTEAFF.

The rearrangement links TRBV28 to TRBJ1-3; 12 nucleotides match TRBD1. This CDR3 contains 16 residues. Germline V gene sequence: CDR1 MDHEN, CDR2 SYDVKM. The V segment lost 7 bases and the J segment 4 bases; nucleotides outside the gene matches: 8. Written as DNA, the CDR3 is TGTGCCAGCATCCCCTCCGGGACAGGGGGCGGAAACACCATATATTTT. It translates to CASIPSGTGGGNTIYF.

This chain links TRBV6-1 with TRBJ2-5, with D hard to call. V dropped 1 base and J dropped 5 bases, with 14 bases sitting between them. CDR3 length equals 15 residues. Germline CDR1 is MNHNS and CDR2 is SASEGT. CDR3: CASSEEHTEWETQYF. The CDR3 DNA reads TGTGCCAGCAGTGAAGAACATACAGAGTGGGAGACCCAGTACTTC.

This chain connects TRBV28 to TRBJ1-2; weak D call: TRBD1 (6 bases). The CDR3 consists of 13 residues. Germline V gives CDR1 MDHEN, CDR2 SYDVKM. Deletions cut 8 bases from V and 4 bases from J, with 14 bases between. The CDR3 loop reads CASQLTGPYGYTF. For the CDR3, the DNA is TGTGCCAGCCAATTAACAGGGCCCTATGGCTACACCTTC.

The CDR3 DNA sequence: TGCGCCAGCAGCCAGCCCCGACTAGCGGGAGGGTACAATGAGCAGTTCTTC. This codes for CASSQPRLAGGYNEQFF. The chain joins TRBV4-1 to TRBJ2-1; 14 bases map to TRBD2. There are 17 residues in the CDR3. Germline V gene lookup returns CDR1 MGHRA and CDR2 YSYEKL. The trim removed 3 bases at V and 4 bases at J, leaving 5 bases unmatched.

The rearrangement joins TRBV9 to TRBJ2-7; D gene uncertain. V gave up 4 bases and J gave up 6 bases, with 14 bases separating them. Germline CDR1 and CDR2: SGDLS and YYNGEE. The CDR3 runs to 13 residues. CDR3 region: CASSTYTISEQYF. The CDR3 DNA reads TGTGCCAGCAGCACGTACACAATCTCCGAGCAGTACTTC.

The V call is TRBV30, the J call TRBJ2-7, with a weak D call TRBD1 (6 bases). V was cut by 6 bases and J by 6 bases, with 12 bases left in between. From germline, CDR1 is GTSNPN and CDR2 SVGIG (reference sequence). CDR3 length equals 11 residues. CDR3 coding DNA: TGTGCCTGTCATCAGGGGATCGAGCAGTACTTC. Residues: CACHQGIEQYF.

The J gene is TRBJ1-1, the V gene TRBV7-2; D is unresolved. Germline lookup yields CDR1 SGHTA and CDR2 FQGNSA. V was cut by 7 bases and J by 2 bases, with 14 bases left in between. This CDR3 is 14 amino acids long. For the CDR3, the DNA is TGTGCCAGCACTAAAGGGCCCCGCAACACTGAAGCTTTCTTT. Translating it yields CASTKGPRNTEAFF.

The chain links TRBV5-1 to TRBJ2-1; 7 positions match TRBD1. The CDR3 is made up of 16 amino acids. The V gene end was trimmed by 0 bases and the J gene end by 4 bases; junction bases not matched to a gene: 7. Germline V CDR1 and CDR2: SGHRS, YFSETQ. In nucleotides, the CDR3 is TGCGCCAGCAGCTTGGAAGAGGGGGCCTCATACAATGAGCAGTTCTTC. It is translated as CASSLEEGASYNEQFF.

The rearrangement uses TRBV10-3 and TRBJ2-3; D is unresolved. From germline, CDR1 is ENHRY and CDR2 SYGVKD. The CDR3 runs to 13 residues. V was trimmed by 0 bases and J by 2 bases, leaving 3 bases between them. The DNA for the CDR3 is TGTGCCATCAGTGAGTCGACCACAGATACGCAGTATTTT. This translates into CAISESTTDTQYF.

This chain links TRBV6-5 with TRBJ1-1, with TRBD1 matching over 7 bases. V was pared by 6 bases and J by 7 bases, with 8 bases of the junction left unmatched. The length of the CDR3 is 13 residues. CDR1 is MNHEY and CDR2 is SVGAGI in the germline V gene. The CDR3 here is CASSRGQEFEAFF. The CDR3 nucleotides read TGTGCCAGCAGCCGAGGACAGGAATTTGAAGCTTTCTTT.

This clone came up once. The J gene is TRBJ1-4, the V gene TRBV7-6; D unclear. The CDR3 runs 15 residues. The germline CDR1 and CDR2 sequences are SGHVS and FNYEAQ. Trimming pared 5 bases from V and 0 bases from J, leaving 10 bases between. CDR3 DNA sequence: TGTGCCAGCAGCCAAGGGCCTGCAACTAATGAAAAACTGTTTTTT. Translation gives CASSQGPATNEKLFF.

This clone showed up just a few times. This chain joins TRBV6-6 and TRBJ1-2; the D gene is possibly TRBD1 (6 bases). Germline CDR1 and CDR2: MNHNY and SVGAGI (reference sequence). Trimming cost V 5 bases and J 3 bases, with 16 bases left between them. This CDR3 comprises 15 residues. The CDR3 region is CASSDGGGVDYGYTF. The CDR3 bases are TGTGCCAGCAGTGACGGCGGGGGCGTTGACTATGGCTACACCTTC.

The rearrangement joins TRBV28 to TRBJ2-4, with D possibly TRBD2 on 6 matching bases. There are 17 residues in the CDR3. V was cut by 6 bases and J by 4 bases, with 22 bases left in between. Per germline, CDR1 MDHEN and CDR2 SYDVKM. CDR3 region: CASSRPSGGSRKNIQYF. For the CDR3, the DNA is TGTGCCAGCAGCCGACCCTCCGGGGGTAGCCGGAAAAACATTCAGTACTTC.

There are a few counts of this clone. The chain uses TRBV2 and TRBJ1-2; TRBD1 is a possible D gene (5 bases). The germline gives CDR1 SNHLY, CDR2 FYNNEI. Trimming removed 5 bases at V and 4 bases at J, with 14 bases between. This CDR3 contains 14 residues. The CDR3 DNA reads TGTGCCAGCAGTCCTTCAGGGAGATCCTATGGCTACACCTTC. Amino acid sequence: CASSPSGRSYGYTF.

The J gene is TRBJ2-1, the V gene TRBV9; perhaps TRBD2 as D (5 bases). The V and J ends lost 5 bases and 8 bases respectively, with 14 bases between them. Per the germline V gene, CDR1 is SGDLS and CDR2 is YYNGEE. This CDR3 contains 13 residues. The CDR3 coding sequence is TGTGCCAGCAGGCGCTCAGATAGCGATGAGCAGTTCTTC. Residues: CASRRSDSDEQFF.

The chain couples TRBV19 to TRBJ1-2, with TRBD1 identical over 9 bases. Trimming cost V 10 bases and J 6 bases; bases outside gene matches: 6. The germline CDR1 and CDR2 sequences are LNHDA and SQIVND (reference sequence). This CDR3 spans 12 amino acids. The CDR3 is CATHRGRDGYTF. The DNA of the CDR3 is TGTGCCACTCACAGGGGGCGGGATGGCTACACCTTC.

The chain is built from TRBV5-1 and TRBJ2-1; no clear D gene. The CDR3 sequence is 11 residues long. V lost 1 base, J lost 5 bases, and 1 base lay in between. Germline V lookup: CDR1 SGHRS, CDR2 YFSETQ. The DNA for the CDR3 is TGCGCCAGCAGCTTGAACAATGAGCAGTTCTTC. As protein: CASSLNNEQFF.